The 26 T cell receptor beta chains in this list originate from one sample, sequenced in a study of shared clonotypes between healthy human individuals. TCRdb's copy holds only in-frame clones and misses some; the assay was immunoSEQ multiplex PCR. The repertoire holds roughly 480,000 clones, 70% to 80% seen once, with about 12% in the top ten. Material: PBMCs. These receptor sequences come from a woman aged 40 to 50 in good health. Some clones in this sample may be carry-over from other donors' samples.

This chain joins TRBV5-1 and TRBJ1-5; no firm D call. Trimming removed 1 base from V and 3 bases from J, with 11 bases in between. This CDR3 is 15 amino acids long. The germline CDR1 and CDR2 sequences are SGHRS and YFSETQ. In nucleotides, the CDR3 is TGCGCCAGCAGCTTGTGGACGGGTCCCAATCAGCCCCAGCATTTT. Translated, it gives CASSLWTGPNQPQHF.

This clone was observed once. The genes are TRBV7-6 and TRBJ2-3; no definite D call. The CDR3 consists of 16 residues. Trimming cost V 5 bases and J 0 bases, with 15 bases left between them. Germline CDR1 SGHVS, CDR2 FNYEAQ. The CDR3 nucleotides are TGTGCCAGCAGCCCACGTCCACCGACTAGCACAGATACGCAGTATTTT. Translated, it gives CASSPRPPTSTDTQYF.

The chain links TRBV6-6 to TRBJ2-5, with 10 nucleotides matching TRBD2. V lost 6 bases, J lost 5 bases, and 12 bases stayed unmatched. This CDR3 has 16 amino acids. The germline CDR1 and CDR2 sequences are MNHNY and SVGAGI (reference sequence). CDR3 loop: CASSSGGSGRGETQYF. CDR3 sequence (DNA): TGTGCCAGCAGCTCCGGGGGGAGCGGGAGGGGGGAGACCCAGTACTTC.

This chain joins TRBV6-1 and TRBJ2-7, with 10 bases lining up with TRBD2. From germline, CDR1 is MNHNS and CDR2 SASEGT. The CDR3 totals 14 residues. The V and J ends lost 4 bases and 2 bases, in that order; junction bases with no gene match: 2. DNA of the CDR3: TGTGCCAGCAGTGCACTAGCGGGAACCTACGAGCAGTACTTC. As protein: CASSALAGTYEQYF.

The rearrangement joins TRBV6-1 to TRBJ2-1; 11 bases match TRBD2. V lost 6 bases and J lost 8; bases outside the gene matches: 12. Per the germline V gene, CDR1 is MNHNS and CDR2 is SASEGT. CDR3 length: 16 residues. In DNA, the CDR3 is TGTGCCAGCAGAGAACGTGGTAGCGGGAGGGGGGATGAGCAGTTCTTC. It specifies CASRERGSGRGDEQFF.

As DNA, the CDR3 is TGCAGCGTTGAACCAACGACCACTGAAGCTTTCTTT. This encodes CSVEPTTTEAFF. V gene TRBV29-1 combines with J gene TRBJ1-1; D remains unclear. This CDR3 is 12 amino acids long. Deletions cut 2 bases from V and 4 bases from J, with 8 bases between. CDR1 and CDR2 from the germline V gene are SQVTM and ANQGSEA.

In DNA form, the CDR3 reads TGTGCCAGCTCACCGAGCGGGCTTGGGGCGTCCATCTGGGATGAGCAGTTCTTC. Amino acid sequence: CASSPSGLGASIWDEQFF. This chain joins TRBV18 and TRBJ2-1; D is possibly TRBD2 (6 bases). This CDR3 contains 18 residues. The V end lost 3 bases, the J end lost 8 bases, and 26 bases lay between the germline ends. Germline V CDR1 and CDR2: KGHSH, LQKENI.

The gene calls are TRBV2 and TRBJ2-5; maybe TRBD2 (6 bases). In germline, CDR1 is SNHLY, CDR2 FYNNEI. The CDR3 has 13 residues. Trimming took 9 bases from V and 5 from J, leaving 16 bases between them. CDR3 DNA: TGTGCCAGTACCAAGATCCGGGAGGAGACCCAGTACTTC. Amino acids: CASTKIREETQYF.

This sequence joins TRBV15 and TRBJ2-1; D might be TRBD2 (5 bases). Germline assignment: CDR1 LNHNV and CDR2 YYDKDF (reference sequence). V lost 0 bases to trimming and J lost 7 bases, with 13 bases between them. The CDR3 covers 15 residues. The CDR3, as DNA: TGTGCCACCAGCAGAGAGGGTCTAGCCCAGAATGAGCAGTTCTTC. Amino acids: CATSREGLAQNEQFF.

The CDR3 loop reads CASSLGAGTGNTEAFF. As DNA, the CDR3 is TGTGCCAGCAGCCTGGGGGCAGGGACCGGGAACACTGAAGCTTTCTTT. The chain has TRBV5-5 and TRBJ1-1; possibly TRBD1 for D (6 bases). In germline, CDR1 is SGHKS, CDR2 YYEKEE (reference sequence). V dropped 4 bases and J dropped 1 base, with 17 bases sitting between them. The CDR3 loop spans 16 amino acids.

This clone was picked up many times. The CDR3 loop reads CASSQGASDTGELFF. The CDR3 coding sequence is TGTGCCAGCAGTCAGGGGGCTTCGGACACCGGGGAGCTGTTTTTT. This chain connects TRBV6-4 to TRBJ2-2; 8 nucleotides match TRBD1. Germline-derived CDR1 and CDR2 are MRHNA and SNTAGT. V was pared by 5 bases and J by 3 bases, with 5 bases of the junction left unmatched. This CDR3 comprises 15 residues.

CDR3 sequence (DNA): TGTGCCAGCAGAAGACAGGGAGTTGAAAAACTGTTTTTT. This encodes CASRRQGVEKLFF. V usage is TRBV28 and J usage is TRBJ1-4, with 7 bases aligning to TRBD1. The CDR3 runs 13 residues. Germline loops: CDR1 MDHEN, CDR2 SYDVKM. V shed 6 bases and J 7 bases; nucleotides not matched to a gene: 5.

CDR3 nucleotide sequence: TGTGCCAGCAGCTCCACGGGACAGGGTGGCGGCTACACCTTC. This translates into CASSSTGQGGGYTF. V is TRBV11-2 and J is TRBJ1-2, with 9 bases that match TRBD1. The CDR3 sequence is 14 residues long. V lost 4 bases, J lost 8 bases, and 8 bases stayed unmatched. CDR1 and CDR2 from the germline V gene are SGHAT and FQNNGV.

In nucleotides, the CDR3 is TGTGCCAGCTCACCGGGACGGGAGAATAACTATGGCTACACCTTC. This gives the protein CASSPGRENNYGYTF. V is TRBV18 and J is TRBJ1-2, with a weak D call TRBD1 (5 bases). Trimming removed 3 bases from V and 1 base from J, with 12 bases in between. Germline V lookup: CDR1 KGHSH, CDR2 LQKENI. This CDR3 has 15 amino acids.

Notes on this clone: Relative to the germline gene, one junction end is altered; a read error may explain this. The chain combines TRBV19 with TRBJ2-5, with 8 bases lining up with TRBD1. The CDR3 is 13 amino acids. Germline V lookup: CDR1 LNHDA, CDR2 SQIVND (reference sequence). The CDR3 coding sequence is TGTGCCAGCGCTACAGGGGGATGGGAGACTCAGTACTTC. Translating it yields CASATGGWETQYF.

The sample holds a few counts of this clone. V usage is TRBV11-2 and J usage is TRBJ2-7; D remains unclear. The CDR3 covers 13 residues. Germline V lookup: CDR1 SGHAT, CDR2 FQNNGV. V shed 3 bases and J shed 3 bases, with 9 bases lying between them. The CDR3 DNA is TGTGCCAGCAGCTTTGCTCGTTACTACGAGCAGTACTTC. It encodes CASSFARYYEQYF. The full variable domain, in which reference TRBV11-2 and TRBJ2-7 provide the parts outside the CDR3, is EAGVAQSPRYKIIEKRQSVAFWCNPISGHATLYWYQQILGQGPKLLIQFQNNGVVDDSQLPKDRFSAERLKGVDSTLKIQPAKLEDSAVYLCASSFARYYEQYFGPGTRLTVT.

Only a few counts were recorded for this clone. V and J are TRBV2 and TRBJ1-1; unclear D gene. Germline CDR1 is SNHLY and CDR2 is FYNNEI. Trimming removed 7 bases at V and 2 bases at J, with 11 bases between. The length of the CDR3 is 13 residues. The chain's CDR3 is CASTGFQNTEAFF. The DNA of the CDR3 is TGTGCCAGCACAGGCTTCCAAAACACTGAAGCTTTCTTT.

The rearrangement links TRBV9 to TRBJ2-1, with 7 bases lining up with TRBD2. CDR1 is SGDLS, CDR2 YYNGEE, per germline. V was pared by 4 bases and J by 7 bases, with 11 bases of the junction left unmatched. CDR3 size: 15 residues. The CDR3 DNA follows: TGTGCCAGCAGCCCGGGGGACTACCATTTGAATGAGCAGTTCTTC. Translation: CASSPGDYHLNEQFF.

This sequence joins TRBV5-5 and TRBJ2-2; the D gene is possibly TRBD1 (5 bases). The CDR3 has 13 residues. Trimming shortened V by 4 bases and J by 8 bases, and 12 bases separated the two germline ends. Germline V gene lookup returns CDR1 SGHKS and CDR2 YYEKEE (reference sequence). In DNA form, the CDR3 reads TGTGCCAGCAGCCCTAGGGGTGGTGGGGAGCTGTTTTTT. Protein sequence: CASSPRGGGELFF.

J is TRBJ2-7 and V is TRBV6-5; TRBD2 aligns across 9 bases. The CDR3 contains 14 residues. Germline CDR1 and CDR2: MNHEY and SVGAGI. V dropped 6 bases and J dropped 6; count of bases not matched to a gene: 9. CDR3 sequence: CASSPPAGGGEQYF. DNA for the CDR3: TGTGCCAGCAGCCCCCCAGCGGGAGGAGGCGAGCAGTACTTC.

V and J are TRBV5-1 and TRBJ2-3; 9 bases are shared with TRBD1. This CDR3 comprises 15 residues. The V gene end was trimmed by 4 bases and the J gene end by 7 bases; junction bases not matched to a gene: 10. The germline CDR1 and CDR2 sequences are SGHRS and YFSETQ. The CDR3 DNA is TGCGCCAGCAGCCAAGGGACAGGGAGTACAAATACGCAGTATTTT. It yields the protein CASSQGTGSTNTQYF.

This clone was counted a single time. The chain is built from TRBV19 and TRBJ2-5; a possible D gene is TRBD2 (5 bases). The germline V gene has CDR1 LNHDA and CDR2 SQIVND (reference sequence). This CDR3 is 14 amino acids long. V was shortened by 1 base and J by 4 bases, with 10 bases between the two germline ends. The chain's CDR3 is CASSIVPGGETQYF. DNA of the CDR3: TGTGCCAGTAGTATAGTTCCAGGAGGAGAGACCCAGTACTTC.

This clone was seen just once. J is TRBJ2-5 and V is TRBV4-3, with D possibly being TRBD2 (5 bases). CDR1 and CDR2 from the germline V gene are LGHNA and YSLEER. Between the trimmed V and J ends, which lost 1 base and 5 bases, there was a span of 11 bases. CDR3 size: 14 residues. The chain's CDR3 is CASSQALEVETQYF. In DNA, the CDR3 is TGCGCCAGCAGCCAAGCCCTGGAGGTCGAGACCCAGTACTTC.

This clone was counted once. V usage is TRBV5-1 and J usage is TRBJ2-7; D gene uncertain. Germline V gene data show CDR1 as SGHRS and CDR2 as YFSETQ. The CDR3 is 14 residues long. The V gene lost 6 bases and the J gene lost 1 base, with 14 bases spanning the gap. The CDR3 spells CASTSPDGSYEQYF. As DNA, the CDR3 is TGCGCCAGCACCAGCCCGGACGGTTCCTACGAGCAGTACTTC.

CDR3 coding DNA: TGTGCCAGCAGTGATCCGGGACAGGGGGCGATGGAGACCCAGTACTTC. It yields the protein CASSDPGQGAMETQYF. This rearrangement joins TRBV6-4 to TRBJ2-5; 12 nucleotides align to TRBD1. This CDR3 contains 16 residues. The germline V gene encodes CDR1 MRHNA and CDR2 SNTAGT. V was pared by 3 bases and J by 5 bases, with 7 bases of the junction left unmatched.

Many counts were recorded for this clone. The chain is built from TRBV28 and TRBJ1-3; D may be TRBD1 (6 bases). This CDR3 spans 15 amino acids. CDR1 and CDR2 (germline): MDHEN, SYDVKM. V was pared by 2 bases and J by 2 bases, with 10 bases between. CDR3 sequence (DNA): TGTGCCAGCAGTTTAATTCCAGGGGCTGGAAACACCATATATTTT. It yields the protein CASSLIPGAGNTIYF.